These 7 T cell receptor beta chains share one sample of origin, sequenced in a study of CD8+CD57+ T cells in acquired aplastic anemia. The study profiled TCR beta VDJ and CDR3 using genomic DNA as template. TCRdb called the reads again in MiXCR, with one record for every CDR3 protein. The sample gives over 150,000 distinct CDR3 sequences, approximately 48% of which show up once; 10% to 15% is in the top ten. Whoever was chosen for sequencing had shown CD8+CD57+ cell expansion by flow cytometry. Input material: sorted CD4+, CD8+, or CD8+CD57+ T cells (not recorded which) from PBMCs. The receptors stem from a human donor with aplastic anemia.

This clonotype showed up many times. V and J are TRBV9 and TRBJ2-3; unclear D gene. The CDR3 spans 14 residues. V was clipped by 0 bases and J by 5 bases, with 10 bases between them. Germline CDR1 and CDR2: SGDLS and YYNGEE. The CDR3 region is CASSVEDPRDTQYF. Written as DNA, the CDR3 is TGTGCCAGCAGCGTAGAGGACCCCAGAGATACGCAGTATTTT.

The gene calls are TRBV19 and TRBJ2-5; possible D gene TRBD2, 5 bases. Germline V CDR1 and CDR2: LNHDA, SQIVND (reference sequence). The CDR3 is 16 residues long. V was shortened by 6 bases and J by 5 bases, with 22 bases between the two germline ends. DNA for the CDR3: TGTGCCAGTAGAACTCGGGGTAGCGCGCCTCGGGAGACCCAGTACTTC. It encodes CASRTRGSAPRETQYF.

V is TRBV7-3 and J is TRBJ2-5; 12 bases are a match to TRBD2. The CDR3 covers 16 residues. Germline CDR1 reads SGHTA; CDR2 reads FQGTGA. Losses at the gene ends were 3 bases for V and 5 bases for J; bases not matched to a gene: 7. The CDR3 DNA reads as TGTGCCAGCAGCTTGGCTAGCGGGAGGGCCTGGGAGACCCAGTACTTC. Protein product: CASSLASGRAWETQYF.

The J gene is TRBJ2-7, the V gene TRBV11-1; perhaps D is TRBD1 or TRBD2 (5 bases each). CDR3 size: 16 residues. Trimming cost V 5 bases and J 0 bases, with 17 bases left between them. Germline CDR1 and CDR2: SGHAT and FQDESV (reference sequence). CDR3 sequence: CASSAGPTGSSYEQYF. CDR3 DNA: TGTGCCAGCAGCGCGGGCCCCACAGGAAGCTCCTACGAGCAGTACTTC.

The rearrangement joins TRBV7-8 to TRBJ2-7, with unresolved D. Germline CDR1 reads SGHVS; CDR2 reads FQNEAQ. Trimming pared 3 bases from V and 2 bases from J, leaving 5 bases between. The CDR3 runs to 12 residues. The CDR3 here is CASSFLTYEQYF. Written as DNA, the CDR3 is TGTGCCAGCAGCTTTTTAACCTACGAGCAGTACTTC.

This clonotype occurred a few times. This chain uses TRBV18 with TRBJ1-1; no firm D call. Germline loops: CDR1 KGHSH, CDR2 LQKENI. V was cut by 2 bases and J by 1 base, with 11 bases left in between. The CDR3 contains 15 residues. Here the CDR3 reads CASSPTTWGNTEAFF. The CDR3 DNA sequence: TGTGCCAGCTCACCAACAACGTGGGGGAACACTGAAGCTTTCTTT.

This clonotype was recorded many times. The chain couples TRBV7-8 to TRBJ1-1; perhaps TRBD1 as D (5 bases). Per germline, CDR1 SGHVS and CDR2 FQNEAQ. The CDR3 loop spans 14 amino acids. Trimming pared 1 base from V and 1 base from J, leaving 7 bases between. CDR3 in amino acids: CASSLGTSNTEAFF. DNA for the CDR3: TGTGCCAGCAGCTTAGGGACATCGAACACTGAAGCTTTCTTT.